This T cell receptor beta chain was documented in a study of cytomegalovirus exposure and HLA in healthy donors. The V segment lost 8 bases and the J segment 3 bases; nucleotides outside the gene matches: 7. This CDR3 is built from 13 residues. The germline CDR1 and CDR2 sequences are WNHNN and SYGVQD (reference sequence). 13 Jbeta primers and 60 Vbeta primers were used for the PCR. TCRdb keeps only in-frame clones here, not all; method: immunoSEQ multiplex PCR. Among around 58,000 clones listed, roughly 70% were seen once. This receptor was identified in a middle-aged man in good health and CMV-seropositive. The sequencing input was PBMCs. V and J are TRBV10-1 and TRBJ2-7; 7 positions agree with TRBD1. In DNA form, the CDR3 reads TGCGCCAGCCAAATGGGACAGCACTACGAGCAGTACTTC. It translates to CASQMGQHYEQYF.